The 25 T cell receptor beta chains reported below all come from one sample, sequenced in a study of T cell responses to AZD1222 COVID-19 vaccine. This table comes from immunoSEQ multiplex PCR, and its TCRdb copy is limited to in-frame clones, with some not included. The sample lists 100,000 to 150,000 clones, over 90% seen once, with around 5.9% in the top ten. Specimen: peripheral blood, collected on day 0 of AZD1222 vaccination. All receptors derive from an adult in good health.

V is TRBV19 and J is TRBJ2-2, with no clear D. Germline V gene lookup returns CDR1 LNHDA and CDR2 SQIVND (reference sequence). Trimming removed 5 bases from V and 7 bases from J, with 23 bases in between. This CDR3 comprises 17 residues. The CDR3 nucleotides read TGTGCCAGTAGTTCTACTCCGCCGGGTTGGATCGGCGGGGAGCTGTTTTTT. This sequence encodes CASSSTPPGWIGGELFF.

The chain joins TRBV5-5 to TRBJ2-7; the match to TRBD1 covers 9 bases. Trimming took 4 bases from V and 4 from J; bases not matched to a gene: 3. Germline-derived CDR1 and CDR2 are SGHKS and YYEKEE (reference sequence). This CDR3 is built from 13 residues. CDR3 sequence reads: CASSRDRGYEQYF. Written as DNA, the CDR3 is TGTGCCAGCAGCCGAGACAGGGGGTACGAGCAGTACTTC. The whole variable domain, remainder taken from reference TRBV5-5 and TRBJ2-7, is DAGVTQSPTHLIKTRGQQVTLRCSPISGHKSVSWYQQVLGQGPQFIFQYYEKEERGRGNFPDRFSARQFPNYSSELNVNALLLGDSALYLCASSRDRGYEQYFGPGTRLTVT.

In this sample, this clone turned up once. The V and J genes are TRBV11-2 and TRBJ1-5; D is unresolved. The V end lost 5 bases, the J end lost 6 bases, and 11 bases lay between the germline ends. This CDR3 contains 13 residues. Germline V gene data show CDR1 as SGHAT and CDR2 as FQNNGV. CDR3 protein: CASSPEMGQPQHF. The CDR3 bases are TGTGCCAGCAGCCCAGAAATGGGTCAGCCCCAGCATTTT.

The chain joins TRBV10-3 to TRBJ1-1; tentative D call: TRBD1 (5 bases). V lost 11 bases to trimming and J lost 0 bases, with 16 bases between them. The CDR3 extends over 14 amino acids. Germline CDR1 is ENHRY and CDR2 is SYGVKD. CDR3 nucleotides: TGTGCCTCCCGTCAGGGAAAGATGAACACTGAAGCTTTCTTT. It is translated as CASRQGKMNTEAFF.

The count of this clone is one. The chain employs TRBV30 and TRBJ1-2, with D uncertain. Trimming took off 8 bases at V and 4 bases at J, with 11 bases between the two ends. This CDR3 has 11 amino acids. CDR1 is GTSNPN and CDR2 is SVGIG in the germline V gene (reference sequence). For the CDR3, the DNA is TGTGCCGGGCAGGCAGCCTATGGCTACACCTTC. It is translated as CAGQAAYGYTF.

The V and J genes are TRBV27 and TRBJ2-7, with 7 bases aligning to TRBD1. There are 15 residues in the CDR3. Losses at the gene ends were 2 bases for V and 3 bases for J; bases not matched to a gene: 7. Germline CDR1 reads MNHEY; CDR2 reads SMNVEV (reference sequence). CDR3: CASSLRRQGIYEQYF. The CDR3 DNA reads TGTGCCAGCAGTTTACGTCGACAGGGAATCTACGAGCAGTACTTC.

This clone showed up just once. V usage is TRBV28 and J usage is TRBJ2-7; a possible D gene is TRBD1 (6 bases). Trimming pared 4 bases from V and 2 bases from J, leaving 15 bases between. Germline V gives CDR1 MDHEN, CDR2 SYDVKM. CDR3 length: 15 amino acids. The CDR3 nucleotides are TGTGCCAGCAGTTCCCAGGGGTCCGCTGCCTACGAGCAGTACTTC. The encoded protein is CASSSQGSAAYEQYF.

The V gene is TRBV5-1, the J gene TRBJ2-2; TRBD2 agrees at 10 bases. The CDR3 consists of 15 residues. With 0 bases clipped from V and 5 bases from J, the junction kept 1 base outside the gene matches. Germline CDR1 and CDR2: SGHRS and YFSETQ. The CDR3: CASSLASGGTGELFF. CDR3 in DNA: TGCGCCAGCAGCTTGGCTAGCGGGGGAACCGGGGAGCTGTTTTTT.

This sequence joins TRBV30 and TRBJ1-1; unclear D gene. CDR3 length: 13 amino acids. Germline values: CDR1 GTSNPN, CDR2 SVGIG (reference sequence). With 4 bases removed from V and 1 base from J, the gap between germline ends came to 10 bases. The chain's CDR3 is CAWKKTANTEAFF. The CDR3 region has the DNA TGTGCCTGGAAAAAAACAGCGAACACTGAAGCTTTCTTT.

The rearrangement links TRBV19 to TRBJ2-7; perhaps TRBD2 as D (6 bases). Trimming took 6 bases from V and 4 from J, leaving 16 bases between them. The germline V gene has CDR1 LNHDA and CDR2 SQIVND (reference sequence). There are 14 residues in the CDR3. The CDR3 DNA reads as TGTGCCAGTAGCCCCTCCGGGGGTAGTTACGAGCAGTACTTC. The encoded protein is CASSPSGGSYEQYF.

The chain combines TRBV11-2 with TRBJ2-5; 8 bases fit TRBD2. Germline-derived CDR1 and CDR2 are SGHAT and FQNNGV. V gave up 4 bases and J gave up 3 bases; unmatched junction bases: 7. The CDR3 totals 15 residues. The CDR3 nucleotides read TGTGCCAGCAGCTCCCTATCGGGACTAGAAGAGACCCAGTACTTC. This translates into CASSSLSGLEETQYF.

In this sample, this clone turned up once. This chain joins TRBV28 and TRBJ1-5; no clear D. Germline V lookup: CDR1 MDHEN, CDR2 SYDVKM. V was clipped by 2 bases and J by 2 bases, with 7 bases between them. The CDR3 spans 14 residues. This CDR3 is CASSLERGNQPQHF. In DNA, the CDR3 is TGTGCCAGCAGTTTAGAGAGAGGCAATCAGCCCCAGCATTTT.

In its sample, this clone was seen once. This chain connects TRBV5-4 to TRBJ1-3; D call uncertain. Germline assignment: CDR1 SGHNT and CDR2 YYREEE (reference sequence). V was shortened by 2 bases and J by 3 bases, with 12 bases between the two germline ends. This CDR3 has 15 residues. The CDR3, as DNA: TGTGCCAGCAGCTTAACGGCTTCAAGTGGAAACACCATATATTTT. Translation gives CASSLTASSGNTIYF.

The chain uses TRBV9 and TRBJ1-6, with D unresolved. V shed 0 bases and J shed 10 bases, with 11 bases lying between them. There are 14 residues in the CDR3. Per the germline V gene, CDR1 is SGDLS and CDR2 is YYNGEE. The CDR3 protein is CASSVAQNGSPLHF. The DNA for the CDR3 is TGTGCCAGCAGCGTAGCTCAGAACGGGTCACCCCTCCACTTT.

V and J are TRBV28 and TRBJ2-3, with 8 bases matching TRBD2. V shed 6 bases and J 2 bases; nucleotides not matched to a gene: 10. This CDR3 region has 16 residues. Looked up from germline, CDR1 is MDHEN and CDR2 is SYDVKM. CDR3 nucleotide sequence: TGTGCCAGCAGACAAATACTAGCGGACCACACAGATACGCAGTATTTT. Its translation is CASRQILADHTDTQYF. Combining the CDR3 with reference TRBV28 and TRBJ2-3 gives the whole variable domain DVKVTQSSRYLVKRTGEKVFLECVQDMDHENMFWYRQDPGLGLRLIYFSYDVKMKEKGDIPEGYSVSREKKERFSLILESASTNQTSMYLCASRQILADHTDTQYFGPGTRLTVL.

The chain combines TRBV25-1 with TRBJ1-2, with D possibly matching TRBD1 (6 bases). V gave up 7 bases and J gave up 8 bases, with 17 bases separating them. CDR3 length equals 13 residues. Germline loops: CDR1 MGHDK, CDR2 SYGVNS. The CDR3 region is CASMGALIYGYTF. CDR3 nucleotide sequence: TGTGCCAGCATGGGGGCCCTCATCTACGGCTACACCTTC.

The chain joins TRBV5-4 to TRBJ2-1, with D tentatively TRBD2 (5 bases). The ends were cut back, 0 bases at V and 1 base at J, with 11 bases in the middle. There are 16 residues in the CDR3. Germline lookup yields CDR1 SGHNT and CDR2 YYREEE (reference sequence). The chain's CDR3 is CASSLDPGKSYNEQFF. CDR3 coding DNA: TGTGCCAGCAGCTTGGACCCGGGGAAATCCTACAATGAGCAGTTCTTC.

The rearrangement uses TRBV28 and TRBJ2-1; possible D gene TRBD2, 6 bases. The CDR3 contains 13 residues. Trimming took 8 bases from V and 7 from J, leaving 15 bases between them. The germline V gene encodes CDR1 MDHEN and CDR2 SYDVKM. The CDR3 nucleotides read TGTGCCAGCTCATATCTTGGGGGGAATGAGCAGTTCTTC. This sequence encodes CASSYLGGNEQFF.

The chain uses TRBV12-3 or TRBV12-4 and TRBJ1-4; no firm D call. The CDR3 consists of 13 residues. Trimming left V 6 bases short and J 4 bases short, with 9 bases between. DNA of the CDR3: TGTGCCAGCAGGGGGATGGTTAATGAAAAACTGTTTTTT. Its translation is CASRGMVNEKLFF.

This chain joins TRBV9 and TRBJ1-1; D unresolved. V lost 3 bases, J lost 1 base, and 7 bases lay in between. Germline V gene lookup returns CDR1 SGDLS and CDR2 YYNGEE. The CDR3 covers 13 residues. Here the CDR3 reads CASSAHQNTEAFF. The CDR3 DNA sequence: TGTGCCAGCAGCGCGCATCAGAACACTGAAGCTTTCTTT.

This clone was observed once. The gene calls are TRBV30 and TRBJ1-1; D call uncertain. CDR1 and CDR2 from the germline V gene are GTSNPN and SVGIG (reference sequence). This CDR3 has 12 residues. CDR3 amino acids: CGSRPANTEAFF. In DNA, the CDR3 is TGTGGGAGTCGCCCAGCTAACACTGAAGCTTTCTTT.

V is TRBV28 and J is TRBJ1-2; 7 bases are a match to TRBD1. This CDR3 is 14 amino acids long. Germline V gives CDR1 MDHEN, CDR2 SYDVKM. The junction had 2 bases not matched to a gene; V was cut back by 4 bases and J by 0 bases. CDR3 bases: TGTGCCAGCAGTTCGGGGACAGCTAACTATGGCTACACCTTC. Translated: CASSSGTANYGYTF.

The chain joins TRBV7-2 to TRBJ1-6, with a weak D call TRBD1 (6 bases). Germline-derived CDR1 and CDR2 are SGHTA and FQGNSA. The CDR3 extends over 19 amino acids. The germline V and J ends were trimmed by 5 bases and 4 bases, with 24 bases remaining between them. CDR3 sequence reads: CASSDKRDTGYLYNSPLHF. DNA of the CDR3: TGTGCCAGCAGCGATAAACGGGACACAGGATACCTGTATAATTCACCCCTCCACTTT.

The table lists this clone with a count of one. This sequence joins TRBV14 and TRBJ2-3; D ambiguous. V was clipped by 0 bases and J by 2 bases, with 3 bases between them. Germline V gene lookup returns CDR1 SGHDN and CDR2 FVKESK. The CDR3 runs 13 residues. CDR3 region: CASSQDFTDTQYF. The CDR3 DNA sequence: TGTGCCAGCAGCCAAGACTTCACAGATACGCAGTATTTT. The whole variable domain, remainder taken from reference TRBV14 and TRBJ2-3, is EAGVTQFPSHSVIEKGQTVTLRCDPISGHDNLYWYRRVMGKEIKFLLHFVKESKQDESGMPNNRFLAERTGGTYSTLKVQPAELEDSGVYFCASSQDFTDTQYFGPGTRLTVL.

Here the CDR3 reads CASSYSQQAAYEQYF. The CDR3 DNA reads as TGTGCCAGCAGTTACTCACAGCAGGCGGCCTACGAGCAGTACTTC. The chain recombines TRBV6-5 with TRBJ2-7, with no clear D. Germline CDR1 is MNHEY and CDR2 is SVGAGI. Deletions cut 0 bases from V and 2 bases from J, with 11 bases between. This CDR3 has 15 amino acids.